This T cell receptor beta chain appears in the sequencing data of a study of technical replicates of blood from several donors. Here immunoSEQ multiplex PCR was the method, and the copy in TCRdb shows in-frame clones only, minus some. This table holds roughly 83,000 clones, more than 90% found once. The CDR3 covers 14 residues. V gave up 6 bases and J gave up 12 bases; unmatched junction bases: 16. From germline, CDR1 is SNHLY and CDR2 FYNNEI. This sequence originates from a human donor in good health. The chain combines TRBV2 with TRBJ1-2; 7 bases agree with TRBD1. The material sequenced was T cells isolated from PBMCs. The CDR3 sequence is CASRSPDRESFHTF. The CDR3 DNA follows: TGTGCCAGCAGGAGCCCCGACAGGGAAAGTTTCCACACCTTC.